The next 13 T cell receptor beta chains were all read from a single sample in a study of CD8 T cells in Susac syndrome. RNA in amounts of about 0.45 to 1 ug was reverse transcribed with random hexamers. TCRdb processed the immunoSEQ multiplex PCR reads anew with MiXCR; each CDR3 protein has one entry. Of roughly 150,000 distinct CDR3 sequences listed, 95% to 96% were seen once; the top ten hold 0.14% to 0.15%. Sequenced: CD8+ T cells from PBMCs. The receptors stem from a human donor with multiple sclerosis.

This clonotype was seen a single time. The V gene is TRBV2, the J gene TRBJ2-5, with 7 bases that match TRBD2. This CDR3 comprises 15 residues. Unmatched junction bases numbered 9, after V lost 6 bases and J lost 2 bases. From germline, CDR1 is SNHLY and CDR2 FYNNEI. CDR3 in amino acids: CASSAGAGTQETQYF. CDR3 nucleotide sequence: TGTGCCAGCAGCGCTGGAGCGGGGACTCAAGAGACCCAGTACTTC.

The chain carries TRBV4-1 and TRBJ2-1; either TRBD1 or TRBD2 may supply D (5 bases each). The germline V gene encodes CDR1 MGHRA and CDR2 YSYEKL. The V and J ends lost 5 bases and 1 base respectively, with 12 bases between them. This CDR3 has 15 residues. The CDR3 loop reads CASSSTWGSYNEQFF. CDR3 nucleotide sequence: TGCGCCAGCAGCTCGACTTGGGGGTCCTACAATGAGCAGTTCTTC.

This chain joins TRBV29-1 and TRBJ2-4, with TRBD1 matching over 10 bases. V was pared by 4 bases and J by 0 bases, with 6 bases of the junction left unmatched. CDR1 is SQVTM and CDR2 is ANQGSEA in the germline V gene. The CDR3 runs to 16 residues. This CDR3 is CSVGGQGGLAKNIQYF. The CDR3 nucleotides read TGCAGCGTTGGAGGACAGGGGGGTCTAGCCAAAAACATTCAGTACTTC.

Written as DNA, the CDR3 is TGTGCCAGCAGCTTTCGCCTTGGACTAGCGGGGTCTAATCTAAACCAAGAGACCCAGTACTTC. Residues: CASSFRLGLAGSNLNQETQYF. The chain links TRBV11-2 to TRBJ2-5; 12 bases align to TRBD2. V was pared by 3 bases and J by 0 bases, with 17 bases of the junction left unmatched. Germline V gene sequence: CDR1 SGHAT, CDR2 FQNNGV. The CDR3 has 21 amino acids. Filled out from reference TRBV11-2 and TRBJ2-5, the complete variable domain reads EAGVAQSPRYKIIEKRQSVAFWCNPISGHATLYWYQQILGQGPKLLIQFQNNGVVDDSQLPKDRFSAERLKGVDSTLKIQPAKLEDSAVYLCASSFRLGLAGSNLNQETQYFGPGTRLLVL.

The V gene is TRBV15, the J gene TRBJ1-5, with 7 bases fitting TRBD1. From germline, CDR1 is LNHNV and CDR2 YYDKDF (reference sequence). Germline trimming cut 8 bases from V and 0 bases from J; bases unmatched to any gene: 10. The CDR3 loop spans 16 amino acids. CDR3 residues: CATQEGGRYSNQPQHF. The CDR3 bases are TGTGCCACCCAGGAAGGGGGCCGATATAGCAATCAGCCCCAGCATTTT.

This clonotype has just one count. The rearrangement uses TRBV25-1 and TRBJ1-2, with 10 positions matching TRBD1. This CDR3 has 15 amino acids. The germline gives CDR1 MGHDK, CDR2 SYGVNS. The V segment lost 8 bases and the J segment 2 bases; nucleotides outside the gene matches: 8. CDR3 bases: TGTGCCAGCTTTGGGGACAGGGGCGTAAACTATGGCTACACCTTC. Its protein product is CASFGDRGVNYGYTF.

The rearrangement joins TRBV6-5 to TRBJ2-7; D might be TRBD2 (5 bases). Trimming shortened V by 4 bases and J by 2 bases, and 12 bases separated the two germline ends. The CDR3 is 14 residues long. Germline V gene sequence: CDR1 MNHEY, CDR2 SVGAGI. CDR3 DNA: TGTGCCAGCAGTTGGGGAGAGGGCGCCTACGAGCAGTACGTC. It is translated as CASSWGEGAYEQYV.

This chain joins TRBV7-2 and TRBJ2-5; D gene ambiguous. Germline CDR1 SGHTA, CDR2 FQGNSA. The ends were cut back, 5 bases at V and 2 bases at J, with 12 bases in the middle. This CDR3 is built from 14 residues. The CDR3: CASSPTGTQETQYF. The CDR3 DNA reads TGTGCCAGCAGCCCCACGGGCACTCAAGAGACCCAGTACTTC.

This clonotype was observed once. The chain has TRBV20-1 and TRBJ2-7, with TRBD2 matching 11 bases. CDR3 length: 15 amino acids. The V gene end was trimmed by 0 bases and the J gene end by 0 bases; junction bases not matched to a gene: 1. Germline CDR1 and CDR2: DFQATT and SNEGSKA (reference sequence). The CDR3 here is CSARELAGDSYEQYF. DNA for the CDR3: TGCAGTGCTAGAGAACTAGCGGGGGACTCCTACGAGCAGTACTTC.

The CDR3, as DNA: TGTGCCTGGAAGGTTAGAGAGACCCAGTACTTC. Translation: CAWKVRETQYF. The genes are TRBV30 and TRBJ2-5; D uncertain. The CDR3 runs 11 residues. Germline V CDR1 and CDR2: GTSNPN, SVGIG (reference sequence). Trimming shortened V by 4 bases and J by 4 bases, and 7 bases separated the two germline ends.

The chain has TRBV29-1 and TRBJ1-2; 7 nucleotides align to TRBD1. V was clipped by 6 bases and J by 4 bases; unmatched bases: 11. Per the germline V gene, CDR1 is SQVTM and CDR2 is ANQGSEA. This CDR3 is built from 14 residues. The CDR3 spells CSVVDRDYGYGYTF. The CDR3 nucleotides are TGCAGCGTCGTCGACAGGGATTATGGCTATGGCTACACCTTC.

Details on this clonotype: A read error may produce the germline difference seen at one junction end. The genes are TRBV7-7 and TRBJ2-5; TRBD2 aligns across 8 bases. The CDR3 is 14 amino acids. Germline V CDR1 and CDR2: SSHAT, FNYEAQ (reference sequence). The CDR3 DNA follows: TGTGCTAGCAGCACGGGACTAGTCGGGGAGACCCAGTACTTC. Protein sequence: CASSTGLVGETQYF.

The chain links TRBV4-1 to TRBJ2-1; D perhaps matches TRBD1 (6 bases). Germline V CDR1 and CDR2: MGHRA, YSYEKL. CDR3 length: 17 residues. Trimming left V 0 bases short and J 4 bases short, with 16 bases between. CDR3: CASSQELDGQLYNEQFF. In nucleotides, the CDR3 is TGCGCCAGCAGCCAAGAACTTGACGGACAGCTGTACAATGAGCAGTTCTTC.